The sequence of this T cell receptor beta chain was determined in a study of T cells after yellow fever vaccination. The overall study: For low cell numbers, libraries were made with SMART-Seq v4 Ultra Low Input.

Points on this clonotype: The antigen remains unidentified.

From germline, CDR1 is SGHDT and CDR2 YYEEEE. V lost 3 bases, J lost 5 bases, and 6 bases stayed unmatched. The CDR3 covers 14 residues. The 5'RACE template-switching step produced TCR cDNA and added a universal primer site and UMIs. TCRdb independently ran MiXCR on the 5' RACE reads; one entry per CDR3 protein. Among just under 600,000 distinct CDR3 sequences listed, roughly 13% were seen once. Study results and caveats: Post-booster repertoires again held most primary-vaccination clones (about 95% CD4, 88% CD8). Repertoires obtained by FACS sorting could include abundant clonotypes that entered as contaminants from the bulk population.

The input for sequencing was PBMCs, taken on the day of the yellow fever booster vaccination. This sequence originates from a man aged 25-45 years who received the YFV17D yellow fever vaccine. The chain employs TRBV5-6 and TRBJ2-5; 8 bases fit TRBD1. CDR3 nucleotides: TGTGCCAGCAGCTCACTACGACAGGGGGAGACCCAGTACTTC. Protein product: CASSSLRQGETQYF.